The rows below give T cell receptor beta chains drawn from one sample of a study of cytomegalovirus exposure and HLA in healthy donors. Clones were sequenced by immunoSEQ multiplex PCR, and TCRdb holds only the in-frame ones, with some missing. The profile shows 200,000 or so clones, 80% to 85% of them singletons. The specimen was PBMCs. All receptors derive from a boy aged 10-17 years in good health and CMV-seronegative. Both conserved end residues are part of each CDR3. A D gene is named only where the DNA matches it firmly. Where a row states a size, it is once, few, many or the class of an expanded clone; other rows omit it.

CDR3aa,CDR3nt,j_gene,abundance,d_gene,v_gene
CAWKGERDSYNEQFF,TGTGCCTGGAAGGGGGAAAGAGACTCCTACAATGAGCAGTTCTTC,TRBJ2-1,once,NA,TRBV30
CASHRGRGTNTDTQYF,TGTGCCAGCCACCGGGGGCGGGGGACTAACACAGATACGCAGTATTTT,TRBJ2-3,NA,NA,TRBV2
CASSPHVAGGYNEQFF,TGTGCCAGCAGCCCTCATGTAGCGGGGGGCTACAATGAGCAGTTCTTC,TRBJ2-1,NA,TRBD2,TRBV9
CASPSGGRPDTQYF,TGTGCCAGCCCCTCGGGCGGGAGACCAGATACGCAGTATTTT,TRBJ2-3,once,TRBD2,TRBV7-9
CASSVGLAYSTDTQYF,TGTGCCAGCAGCGTAGGGTTAGCATACAGCACAGATACGCAGTATTTT,TRBJ2-3,few,NA,TRBV9
CASSYSGGYNEQFF,TGTGCCAGCAGTTACTCGGGAGGGTACAATGAGCAGTTCTTC,TRBJ2-1,NA,TRBD2,TRBV6-5
CASSGLGGQEVGYTF,TGTGCCAGCAGCGGTCTTGGTGGACAGGAAGTTGGCTACACCTTC,TRBJ1-2,NA,TRBD1,TRBV9
CASSLSFGGATQYF,TGTGCCAGCAGTTTATCTTTTGGGGGCGCGACCCAGTACTTC,TRBJ2-5,NA,NA,TRBV28
CASSRGRGAEAFF,TGTGCCAGCAGTCGTGGCAGGGGCGCTGAAGCTTTCTTT,TRBJ1-1,few,NA,TRBV6-5
CAISESKREGVTDTQYF,TGTGCCATCAGTGAGTCGAAGCGGGAGGGGGTCACAGATACGCAGTATTTT,TRBJ2-3,NA,TRBD2,TRBV10-3